This is a list of T cell receptor beta chains from one sample in a study of control samples from healthy donors and cancer patients. Assay: immunoSEQ multiplex PCR; the TCRdb copy retains only in-frame clones and omits some. The repertoire holds over 120,000 clones, about 90% seen once, with 3% to 3.5% in the top ten. Sequences were obtained from blood. These receptors originate from a young man in good health. CDR3s include the opening cysteine and the closing phenylalanine or tryptophan. Each record gives: V gene, D gene, clone size, J gene, CDR3 protein, CDR3 DNA. D genes are given only for firm matches. Rows give clone size only sometimes, using once, few, many, or a class for an expanded clone.

TRBV4-1	TRBD1	.	TRBJ1-6	CASSQDRDRDIYNSPLHF	TGCGCCAGCAGCCAGGACCGGGACAGGGATATCTATAATTCACCCCTCCACTTT
TRBV2	TRBD2	once	TRBJ2-5	CASRSGRETQYF	TGTGCCAGCAGGAGCGGGAGGGAGACCCAGTACTTC
TRBV18	TRBD1	.	TRBJ1-1	CASSSRDRVLDTEAFF	TGTGCCAGCTCAAGCCGGGACAGGGTATTGGACACTGAAGCTTTCTTT
TRBV7-9	TRBD1	.	TRBJ1-4	CASSLQTGGGNEKLFF	TGTGCCAGCAGCTTACAGACAGGGGGCGGGAACGAAAAACTGTTTTTT
TRBV2	.	.	TRBJ2-2	CASSDKRKNTGELFF	TGTGCCAGCAGTGATAAGCGGAAGAACACCGGGGAGCTGTTTTTT
TRBV19	TRBD1	.	TRBJ2-1	CATSRDSMNNEQFF	TGTGCCACTTCCCGGGACAGCATGAACAATGAGCAGTTCTTC
TRBV27	TRBD1	.	TRBJ1-4	CASRETGVSGKLFF	TGTGCCAGCAGAGAGACAGGGGTATCGGGAAAACTGTTTTTT
TRBV19	.	.	TRBJ2-7	CASGQGPYEQYF	TGTGCCAGTGGTCAGGGACCCTACGAGCAGTACTTC
TRBV11-2	TRBD1	once	TRBJ1-1	CASSRRDRGFLGEAFF	TGTGCCAGCAGTCGACGGGACAGGGGTTTTTTGGGGGAAGCTTTCTTT
TRBV6-5	TRBD2	.	TRBJ2-7	CASRPTSGGTGEQYF	TGTGCCAGCAGACCCACTAGCGGGGGAACGGGCGAGCAGTACTTC